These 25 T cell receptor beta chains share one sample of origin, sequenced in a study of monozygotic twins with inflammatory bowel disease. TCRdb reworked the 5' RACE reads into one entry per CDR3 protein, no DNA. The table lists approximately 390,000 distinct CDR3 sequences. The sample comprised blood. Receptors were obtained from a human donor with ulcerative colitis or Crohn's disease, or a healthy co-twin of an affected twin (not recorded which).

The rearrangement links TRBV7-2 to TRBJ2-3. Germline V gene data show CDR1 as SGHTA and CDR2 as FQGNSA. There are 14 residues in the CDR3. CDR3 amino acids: CASSISGKTDTQYF.

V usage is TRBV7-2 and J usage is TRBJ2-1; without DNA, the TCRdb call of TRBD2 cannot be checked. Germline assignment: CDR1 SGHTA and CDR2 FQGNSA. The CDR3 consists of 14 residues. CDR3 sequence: CASRGLAKNNEQFF.

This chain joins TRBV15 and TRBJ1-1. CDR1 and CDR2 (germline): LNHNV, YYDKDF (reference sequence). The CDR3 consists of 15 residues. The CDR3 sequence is CATSRDLAGNTEAFF. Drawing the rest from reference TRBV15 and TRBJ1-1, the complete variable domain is DAMVIQNPRYQVTQFGKPVTLSCSQTLNHNVMYWYQQKSSQAPKLLFHYYDKDFNNEADTPDNFQSRRPNTSFCFLDIRSPGLGDTAMYLCATSRDLAGNTEAFFGQGTRLTVV.

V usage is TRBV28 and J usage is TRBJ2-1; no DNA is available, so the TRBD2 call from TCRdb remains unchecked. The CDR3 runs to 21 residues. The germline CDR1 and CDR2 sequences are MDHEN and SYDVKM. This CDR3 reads CASSLFTQGLVAGGPRNEQFF.

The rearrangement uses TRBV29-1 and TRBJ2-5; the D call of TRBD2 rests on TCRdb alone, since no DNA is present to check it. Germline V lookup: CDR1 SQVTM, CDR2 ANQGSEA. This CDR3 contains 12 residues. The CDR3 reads CSVVDGEETQYF.

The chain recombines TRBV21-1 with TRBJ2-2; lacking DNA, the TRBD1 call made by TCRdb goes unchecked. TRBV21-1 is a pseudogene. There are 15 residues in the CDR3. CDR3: CTSSKGQGGGGELFF.

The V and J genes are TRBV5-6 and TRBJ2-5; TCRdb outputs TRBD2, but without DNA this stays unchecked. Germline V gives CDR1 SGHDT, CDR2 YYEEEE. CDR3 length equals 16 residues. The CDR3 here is CASSFTSGPYQETQYF. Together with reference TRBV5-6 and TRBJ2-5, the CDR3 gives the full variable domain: DAGVTQSPTHLIKTRGQQVTLRCSPKSGHDTVSWYQQALGQGPQFIFQYYEEEERQRGNFPDRFSGHQFPNYSSELNVNALLLGDSALYLCASSFTSGPYQETQYFGPGTRLLVL.

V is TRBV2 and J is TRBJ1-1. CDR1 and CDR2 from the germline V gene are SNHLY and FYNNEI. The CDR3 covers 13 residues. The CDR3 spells CASSGYSRAEAFF.

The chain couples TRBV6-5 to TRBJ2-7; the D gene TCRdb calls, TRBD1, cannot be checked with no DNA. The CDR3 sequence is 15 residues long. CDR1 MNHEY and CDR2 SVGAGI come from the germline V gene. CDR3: CASSYGGDGTYEQYF.

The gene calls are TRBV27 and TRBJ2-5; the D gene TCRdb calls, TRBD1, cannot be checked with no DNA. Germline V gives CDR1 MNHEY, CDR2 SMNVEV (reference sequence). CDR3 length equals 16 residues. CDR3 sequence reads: CASSLWGQGGSETQYF.

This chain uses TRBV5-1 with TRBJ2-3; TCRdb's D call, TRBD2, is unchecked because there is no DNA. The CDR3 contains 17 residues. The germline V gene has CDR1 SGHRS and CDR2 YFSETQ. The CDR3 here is CASSLARASGGSDTQYF.

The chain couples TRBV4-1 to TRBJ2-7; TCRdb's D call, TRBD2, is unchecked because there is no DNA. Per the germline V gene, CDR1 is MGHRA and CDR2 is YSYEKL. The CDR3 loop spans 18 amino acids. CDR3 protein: CASSQIPGLAGDSYEQYF.

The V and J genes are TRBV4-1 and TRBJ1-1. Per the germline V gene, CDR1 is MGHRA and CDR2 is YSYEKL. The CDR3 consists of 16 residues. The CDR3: CASSQALLRMNTEAFF.

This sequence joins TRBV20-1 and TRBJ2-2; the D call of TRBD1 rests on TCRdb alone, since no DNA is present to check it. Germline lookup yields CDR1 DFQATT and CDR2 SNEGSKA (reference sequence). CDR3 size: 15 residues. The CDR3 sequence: CSAGPGAVNTGELFF.

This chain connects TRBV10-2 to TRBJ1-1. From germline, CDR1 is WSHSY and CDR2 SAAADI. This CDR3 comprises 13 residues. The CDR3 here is CASSALEGTEAFF.

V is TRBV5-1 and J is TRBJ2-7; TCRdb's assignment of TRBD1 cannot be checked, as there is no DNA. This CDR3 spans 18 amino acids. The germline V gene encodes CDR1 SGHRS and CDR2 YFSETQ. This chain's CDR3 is CASSLGGDPAFFSYEQYF.

This CDR3 is CASSDRGADTQYF. This chain joins TRBV5-1 and TRBJ2-3; TCRdb's D gene call, TRBD1, goes unchecked for lack of DNA. Per germline, CDR1 SGHRS and CDR2 YFSETQ. The CDR3 contains 13 residues.

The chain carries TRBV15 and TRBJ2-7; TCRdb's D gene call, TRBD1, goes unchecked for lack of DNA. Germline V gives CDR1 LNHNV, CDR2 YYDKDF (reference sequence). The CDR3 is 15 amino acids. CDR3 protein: CATSSRDVYSYEQYF.

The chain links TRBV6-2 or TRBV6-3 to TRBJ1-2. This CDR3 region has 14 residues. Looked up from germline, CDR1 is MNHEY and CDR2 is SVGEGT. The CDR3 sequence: CASSRHQPGYGYTF.

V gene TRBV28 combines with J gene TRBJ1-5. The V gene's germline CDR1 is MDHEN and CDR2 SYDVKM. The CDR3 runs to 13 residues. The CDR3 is CASKEYSNQPQHF.

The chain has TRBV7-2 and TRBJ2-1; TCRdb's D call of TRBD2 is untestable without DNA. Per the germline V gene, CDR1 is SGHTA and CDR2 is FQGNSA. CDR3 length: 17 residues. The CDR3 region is CASSRPRAGGFYNEQFF.

The chain's CDR3 is CSAPTSASSYNEQFF. The gene calls are TRBV29-1 and TRBJ2-1; TCRdb reports TRBD2, a call that lacks DNA to check it against. Germline V CDR1 and CDR2: SQVTM, ANQGSEA. This CDR3 spans 15 amino acids.

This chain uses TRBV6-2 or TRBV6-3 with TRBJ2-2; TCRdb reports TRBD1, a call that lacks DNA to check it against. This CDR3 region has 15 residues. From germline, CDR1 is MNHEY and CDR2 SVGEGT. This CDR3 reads CASLGQGARNGELFF.

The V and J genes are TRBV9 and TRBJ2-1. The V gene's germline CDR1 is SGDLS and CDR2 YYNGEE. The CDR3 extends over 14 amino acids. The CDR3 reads CASNGGTPYNEQFF. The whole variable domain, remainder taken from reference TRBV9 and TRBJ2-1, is DSGVTQTPKHLITATGQRVTLRCSPRSGDLSVYWYQQSLDQGLQFLIQYYNGEERAKGNILERFSAQQFPDLHSELNLSSLELGDSALYFCASNGGTPYNEQFFGPGTRLTVL.

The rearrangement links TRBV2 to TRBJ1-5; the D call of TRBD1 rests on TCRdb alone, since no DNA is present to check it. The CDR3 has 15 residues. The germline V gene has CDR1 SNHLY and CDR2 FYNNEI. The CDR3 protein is CASSDIKSGNIPQHF.